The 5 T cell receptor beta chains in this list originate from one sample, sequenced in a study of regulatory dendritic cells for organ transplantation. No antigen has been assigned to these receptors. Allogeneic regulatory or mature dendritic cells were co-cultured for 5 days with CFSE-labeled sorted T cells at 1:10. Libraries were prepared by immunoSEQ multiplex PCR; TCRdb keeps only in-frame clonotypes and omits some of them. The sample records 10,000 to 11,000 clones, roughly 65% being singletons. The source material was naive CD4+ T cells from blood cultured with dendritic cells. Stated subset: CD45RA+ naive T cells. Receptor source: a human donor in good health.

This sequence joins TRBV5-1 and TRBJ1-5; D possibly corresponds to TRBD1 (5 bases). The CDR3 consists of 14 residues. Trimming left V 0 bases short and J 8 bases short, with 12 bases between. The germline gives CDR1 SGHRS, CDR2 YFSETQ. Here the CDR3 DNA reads TGCGCCAGCAGCTTGGCCGGAGGGACGGAGCCCCAGCATTTT. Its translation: CASSLAGGTEPQHF. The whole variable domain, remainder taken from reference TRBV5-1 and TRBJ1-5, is KAGVTQTPRYLIKTRGQQVTLSCSPISGHRSVSWYQQTPGQGLQFLFEYFSETQRNKGNFPGRFSGRQFSNSRSEMNVSTLELGDSALYLCASSLAGGTEPQHFGDGTRLSIL.

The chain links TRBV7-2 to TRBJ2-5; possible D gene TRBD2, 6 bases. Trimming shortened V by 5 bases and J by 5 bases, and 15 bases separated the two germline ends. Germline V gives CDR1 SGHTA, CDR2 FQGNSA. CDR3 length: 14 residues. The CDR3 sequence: CASSAGSGGETQYF. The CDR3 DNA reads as TGTGCCAGCAGCGCGGGGTCTGGCGGGGAGACCCAGTACTTC. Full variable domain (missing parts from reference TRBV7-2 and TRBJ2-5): GAGVSQSPSNKVTEKGKDVELRCDPISGHTALYWYRQSLGQGLEFLIYFQGNSAPDKSGLPSDRFSAERTGGSVSTLTIQRTQQEDSAVYLCASSAGSGGETQYFGPGTRLLVL.

The CDR3: CASSMVGNEQYF. CDR3 in DNA: TGTGCCAGTAGTATGGTCGGGAATGAGCAGTACTTC. The chain joins TRBV19 to TRBJ2-7, with D possibly matching TRBD2 (5 bases). Germline lookup yields CDR1 LNHDA and CDR2 SQIVND (reference sequence). The CDR3 runs to 12 residues. Trimming stripped 3 bases from V and 7 bases from J, with 10 bases between.

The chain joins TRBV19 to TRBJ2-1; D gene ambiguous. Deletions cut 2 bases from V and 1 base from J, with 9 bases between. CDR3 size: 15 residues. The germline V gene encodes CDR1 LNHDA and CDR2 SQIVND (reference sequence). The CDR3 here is CASSINSNSYNEQFF. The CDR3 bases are TGTGCCAGTAGTATAAACTCGAATTCCTACAATGAGCAGTTCTTC. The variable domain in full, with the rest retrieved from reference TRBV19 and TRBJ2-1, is DGGITQSPKYLFRKEGQNVTLSCEQNLNHDAMYWYRQDPGQGLRLIYYSQIVNDFQKGDIAEGYSVSREKKESFPLTVTSAQKNPTAFYLCASSINSNSYNEQFFGPGTRLTVL.

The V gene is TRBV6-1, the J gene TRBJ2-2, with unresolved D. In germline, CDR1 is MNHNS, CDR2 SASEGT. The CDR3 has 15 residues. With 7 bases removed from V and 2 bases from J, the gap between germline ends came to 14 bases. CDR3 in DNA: TGTGCCAGCAAGGAGAGGCTGAGCAACACCGGGGAGCTGTTTTTT. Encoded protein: CASKERLSNTGELFF.